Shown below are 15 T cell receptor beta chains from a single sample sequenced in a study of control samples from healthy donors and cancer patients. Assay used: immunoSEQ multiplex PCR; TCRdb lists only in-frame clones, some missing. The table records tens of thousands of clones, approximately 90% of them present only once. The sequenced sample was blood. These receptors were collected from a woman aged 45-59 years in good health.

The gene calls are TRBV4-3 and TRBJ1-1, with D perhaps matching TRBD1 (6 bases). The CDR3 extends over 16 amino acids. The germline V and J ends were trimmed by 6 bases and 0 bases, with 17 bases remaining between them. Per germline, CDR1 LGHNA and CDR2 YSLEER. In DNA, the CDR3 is TGCGCCAGCAGTTGGGGGGGCAGGGCGATGAACACTGAAGCTTTCTTT. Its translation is CASSWGGRAMNTEAFF.

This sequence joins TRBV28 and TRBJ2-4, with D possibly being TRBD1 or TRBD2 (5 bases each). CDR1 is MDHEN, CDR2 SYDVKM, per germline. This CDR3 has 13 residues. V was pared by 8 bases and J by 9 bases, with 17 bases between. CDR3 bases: TGTGCCAGCGGGGGAAAGCCTCAGGGCATTCAGTACTTC. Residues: CASGGKPQGIQYF.

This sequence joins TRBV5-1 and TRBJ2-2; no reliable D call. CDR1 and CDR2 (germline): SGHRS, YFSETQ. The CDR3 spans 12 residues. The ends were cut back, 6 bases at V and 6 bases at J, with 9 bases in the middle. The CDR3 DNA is TGCGCCAGCAACCTCGTGGCCGGGGAGCTGTTTTTT. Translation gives CASNLVAGELFF.

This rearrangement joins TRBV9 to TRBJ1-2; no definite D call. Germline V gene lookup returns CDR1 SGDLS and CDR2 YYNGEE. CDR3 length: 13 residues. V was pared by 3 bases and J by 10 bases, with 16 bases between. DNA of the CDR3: TGTGCCAGCAGCGCCCACCGGCCGCTTGTCTACACCTTC. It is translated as CASSAHRPLVYTF.

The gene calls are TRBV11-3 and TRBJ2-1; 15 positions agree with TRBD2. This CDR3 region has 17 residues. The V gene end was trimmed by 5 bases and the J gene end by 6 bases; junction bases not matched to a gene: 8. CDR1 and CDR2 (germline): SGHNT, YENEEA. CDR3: CASSPSGTSGGSNEQFF. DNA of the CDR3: TGTGCCAGCAGCCCATCCGGGACTAGCGGGGGGAGCAATGAGCAGTTCTTC. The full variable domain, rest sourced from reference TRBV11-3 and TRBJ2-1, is EAGVVQSPRYKIIEKKQPVAFWCNPISGHNTLYWYLQNLGQGPELLIRYENEEAVDDSQLPKDRFSAERLKGVDSTLKIQPAELGDSAVYLCASSPSGTSGGSNEQFFGPGTRLTVL.

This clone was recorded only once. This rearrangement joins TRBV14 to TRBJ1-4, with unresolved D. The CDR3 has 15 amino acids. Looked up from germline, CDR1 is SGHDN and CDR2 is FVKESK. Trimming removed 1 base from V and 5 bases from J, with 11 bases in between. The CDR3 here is CASSQAWTPNEKLFF. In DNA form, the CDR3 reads TGTGCCAGCAGCCAAGCTTGGACTCCCAATGAAAAACTGTTTTTT.

CDR3 loop: CANRGPNTGELFF. The CDR3 DNA sequence: TGTGCGAACAGGGGTCCGAACACCGGGGAGCTGTTTTTT. The genes are TRBV12-3 or TRBV12-4 and TRBJ2-2; 7 bases map to TRBD1. This CDR3 contains 13 residues.

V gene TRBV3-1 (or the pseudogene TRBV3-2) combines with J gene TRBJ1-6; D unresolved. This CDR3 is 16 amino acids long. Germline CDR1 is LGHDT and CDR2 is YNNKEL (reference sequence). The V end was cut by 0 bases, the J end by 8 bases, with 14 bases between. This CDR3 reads CASSQDMFQRYSPLHF. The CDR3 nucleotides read TGTGCCAGCAGCCAAGATATGTTCCAGAGGTATTCACCCCTCCACTTT.

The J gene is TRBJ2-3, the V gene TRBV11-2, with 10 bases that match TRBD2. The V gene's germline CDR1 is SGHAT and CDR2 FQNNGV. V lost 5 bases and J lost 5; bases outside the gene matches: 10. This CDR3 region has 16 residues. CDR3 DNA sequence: TGTGCCAGCAGCCAGCAGCGGGGGGGCCTGGGAGATACGCAGTATTTT. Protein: CASSQQRGGLGDTQYF.

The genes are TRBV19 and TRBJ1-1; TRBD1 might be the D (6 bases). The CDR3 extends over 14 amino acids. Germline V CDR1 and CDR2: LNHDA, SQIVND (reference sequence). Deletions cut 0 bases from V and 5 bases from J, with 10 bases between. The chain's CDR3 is CASSIDRGRTEAFF. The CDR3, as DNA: TGTGCCAGTAGTATAGACAGGGGTCGGACTGAAGCTTTCTTT.

The CDR3 nucleotides read TGTGCCAGCAGTCTAGCGGGGGTCGAGCAGTACTTC. This codes for CASSLAGVEQYF. This rearrangement joins TRBV2 to TRBJ2-7, with 10 bases matching TRBD2. Looked up from germline, CDR1 is SNHLY and CDR2 is FYNNEI. The length of the CDR3 is 12 residues. J lost 6 bases, V lost 5 bases, and 1 base had no gene match. Full variable domain (missing parts from reference TRBV2 and TRBJ2-7): EPEVTQTPSHQVTQMGQEVILRCVPISNHLYFYWYRQILGQKVEFLVSFYNNEISEKSEIFDDQFSVERPDGSNFTLKIRSTKLEDSAMYFCASSLAGVEQYFGPGTRLTVT.

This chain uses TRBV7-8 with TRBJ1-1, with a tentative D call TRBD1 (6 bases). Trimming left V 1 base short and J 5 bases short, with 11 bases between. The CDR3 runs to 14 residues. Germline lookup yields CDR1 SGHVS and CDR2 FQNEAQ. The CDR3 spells CASSLGGAYTEAFF. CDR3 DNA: TGTGCCAGCAGCTTAGGGGGGGCCTATACTGAAGCTTTCTTT.

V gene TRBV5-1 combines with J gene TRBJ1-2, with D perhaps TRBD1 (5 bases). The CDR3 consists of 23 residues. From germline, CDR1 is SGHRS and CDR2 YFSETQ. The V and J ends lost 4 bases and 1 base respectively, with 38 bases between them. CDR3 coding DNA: TGCGCCAGCAGCAATTATCCCCCAGGGACCACCCTGGCCGCGGGTAGTAATAACTATGGCTACACCTTC. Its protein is CASSNYPPGTTLAAGSNNYGYTF.

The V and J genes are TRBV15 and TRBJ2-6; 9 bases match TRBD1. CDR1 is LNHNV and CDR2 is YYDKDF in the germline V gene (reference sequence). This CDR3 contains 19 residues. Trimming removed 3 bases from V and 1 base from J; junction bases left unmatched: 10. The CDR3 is CATSRNRGRLVSGANVLTF. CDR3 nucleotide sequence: TGTGCCACCAGCAGGAACAGGGGGCGGCTGGTATCTGGGGCCAACGTCCTGACTTTC. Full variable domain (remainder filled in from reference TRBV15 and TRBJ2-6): DAMVIQNPRYQVTQFGKPVTLSCSQTLNHNVMYWYQQKSSQAPKLLFHYYDKDFNNEADTPDNFQSRRPNTSFCFLDIRSPGLGDTAMYLCATSRNRGRLVSGANVLTFGAGSRLTVL.

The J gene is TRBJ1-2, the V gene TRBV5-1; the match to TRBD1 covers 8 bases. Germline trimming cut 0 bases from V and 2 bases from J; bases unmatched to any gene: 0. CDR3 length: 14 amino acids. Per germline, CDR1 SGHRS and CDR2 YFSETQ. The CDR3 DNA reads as TGCGCCAGCAGCTTGGACAGGGGGAACTATGGCTACACCTTC. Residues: CASSLDRGNYGYTF.